This T cell receptor (beta chain) derives from a study of blood T cell repertoires in COVID-19. Study context: Acute and convalescent COVID-19 samples came from the United States, Italy and Spain. Sources were T cells, B-cell-depleted T cells, or PBMCs; the material itself was cDNA or gDNA.

Generated by immunoSEQ multiplex PCR, the TCRdb table keeps only in-frame clones and is missing some. The data show 75,000 to 90,000 clones, with 80% seen just once and 9.5% to 15% held by the top ten. Germline assignment: CDR1 LGHNA and CDR2 YSLEER. Trimming left V 0 bases short and J 7 bases short, with 13 bases between. The CDR3 totals 15 residues. Sequences were obtained from peripheral blood. The clonotype originates from a woman aged 35 to 49 with active or convalescent COVID-19. The chain links TRBV4-3 to TRBJ1-5; possibly TRBD1 for D (6 bases). This chain's CDR3 is CASSQDPGRGQPQHF. The CDR3 DNA reads TGCGCCAGCAGCCAAGATCCAGGGAGGGGGCAGCCCCAGCATTTT.